This entry features one T cell receptor beta chain sequence. Authors' processing steps: Estimates of nucleated cell counts were drawn from the amplification of reference gene primers. Assay: immunoSEQ multiplex PCR; the TCRdb copy retains only in-frame clones and omits some. V and J calls plus clone size are reproduced from that table; the DNA served to infer D and trimming. The data contain tens of thousands of clones, roughly 84% of them singletons. This sample stems from a study of blood T cell repertoires in COVID-19. The overall study: T cells, B-cell-depleted T cells, or PBMCs supplied cDNA or gDNA.

The germline V gene encodes CDR1 SGDLS and CDR2 YYNGEE. With V trimmed by 4 bases and J by 0 bases, 6 bases remained unmatched. The CDR3 runs to 16 residues. Patients from Seattle were sampled longitudinally, starting during active infection. The origin of this receptor is a man in his sixties with COVID-19, enrolled during active disease. The sample taken for sequencing was peripheral blood. The chain has TRBV9 and TRBJ2-2; 7 bases are a match to TRBD1. The CDR3 DNA follows: TGTGCCAGCAGCCCCCGGGACAGTCCGAACACCGGGGAGCTGTTTTTT. As protein: CASSPRDSPNTGELFF.